Shown below are 27 T cell receptor beta chains from a single sample sequenced in a study of hypomethylating agent response in myelodysplastic syndrome listed by TCRdb under 2021. Library generation was performed with the immunoSEQ multiplex PCR assay. TCRdb retrieved this table from immuneACCESS and kept in-frame rearrangements only. Not all clones are present; in checked studies, unresolved V genes account for under half, and no reason is known for the remainder. The sample records some 5,000 clones, around four fifths of which are singletons. Roughly 12% of the sample comes from the top ten. The sequenced sample was bone marrow, obtained before or after starting hypomethylating agent treatment for myelodysplastic syndrome (not recorded which). All receptors derive from a human donor with myelodysplastic syndrome.

V and J are TRBV28 and TRBJ1-3, with unresolved D. CDR3 length: 15 amino acids. The V end lost 5 bases, the J end lost 4 bases, and 15 bases lay between the germline ends. The germline gives CDR1 MDHEN, CDR2 SYDVKM. The CDR3 loop is CASSANTESGNTIYF. The CDR3 DNA follows: TGTGCCAGCAGTGCGAACACGGAATCCGGAAACACCATATATTTT.

This sequence joins TRBV5-4 and TRBJ2-7; 11 positions agree with TRBD1. Germline V lookup: CDR1 SGHNT, CDR2 YYREEE (reference sequence). This CDR3 region has 13 residues. Unmatched junction bases numbered 3, after V lost 7 bases and J lost 3 bases. The CDR3 protein is CASGTGGYYEQYF. The CDR3 DNA reads TGTGCCAGCGGGACAGGGGGATACTACGAGCAGTACTTC. The full variable domain, with the rest looked up from reference TRBV5-4 and TRBJ2-7, is ETGVTQSPTHLIKTRGQQVTLRCSSQSGHNTVSWYQQALGQGPQFIFQYYREEENGRGNFPPRFSGLQFPNYSSELNVNALELDDSALYLCASGTGGYYEQYFGPGTRLTVT.

The rearrangement links TRBV19 to TRBJ1-5; 7 nucleotides match TRBD1. Germline CDR1 is LNHDA and CDR2 is SQIVND (reference sequence). Trimming removed 3 bases from V and 6 bases from J; junction bases left unmatched: 5. This CDR3 has 14 amino acids. CDR3 coding DNA: TGTGCCAGTAGTATTCGACAGGGAAGTCAGCCCCAGCATTTT. Protein: CASSIRQGSQPQHF.

This chain links TRBV6-1 with TRBJ2-6; the D gene is possibly TRBD1 (5 bases). This CDR3 has 17 residues. Germline V gene sequence: CDR1 MNHNS, CDR2 SASEGT. The V gene lost 4 bases and the J gene lost 0 bases, with 13 bases spanning the gap. CDR3 sequence: CASSVGHTLSGANVLTF. The CDR3 nucleotides are TGTGCCAGCAGTGTTGGACATACTCTCTCTGGGGCCAACGTCCTGACTTTC.

The rearrangement uses TRBV6-1 and TRBJ2-3, with D possibly TRBD1 on 6 matching bases. The CDR3 totals 13 residues. Germline CDR1 and CDR2: MNHNS and SASEGT. V was shortened by 4 bases and J by 9 bases, with 14 bases between the two germline ends. The CDR3 nucleotides are TGTGCCAGCAGTGGTACAGGGTCGGCGACGCAGTATTTT. It translates to CASSGTGSATQYF.

The chain has TRBV5-1 and TRBJ1-5, with D hard to call. Trimming shortened V by 0 bases and J by 0 bases, and 7 bases separated the two germline ends. From germline, CDR1 is SGHRS and CDR2 YFSETQ. The CDR3 contains 15 residues. The CDR3: CASSLDGNSNQPQHF. The CDR3 nucleotides read TGCGCCAGCAGCTTGGACGGAAATAGCAATCAGCCCCAGCATTTT.

The chain employs TRBV25-1 and TRBJ1-2, with TRBD1 matching 8 bases. This CDR3 is 15 amino acids long. Germline V gene sequence: CDR1 MGHDK, CDR2 SYGVNS. With 0 bases clipped from V and 4 bases from J, the junction kept 4 bases outside the gene matches. The CDR3 region has the DNA TGTGCCAGCAGTGAATACCAGGGGGCGGGCTATGGCTACACCTTC. It translates to CASSEYQGAGYGYTF.

This clone was detected only a few times. The chain uses TRBV25-1 and TRBJ2-7; TRBD1 might be the D (5 bases). V dropped 5 bases and J dropped 2 bases, with 7 bases sitting between them. From germline, CDR1 is MGHDK and CDR2 SYGVNS. This CDR3 spans 12 amino acids. The CDR3 DNA is TGTGCCAGCAGTCAAGGGGCCTACGAGCAGTACTTC. Translated, it gives CASSQGAYEQYF.

V gene TRBV11-2 combines with J gene TRBJ2-5; unclear D gene. The tail of the sequence fits TRBJ2-7 better, so the J call may be wrong. The CDR3 spans 11 residues. Looked up from germline, CDR1 is SGHAT and CDR2 is FQNNGV. The CDR3 DNA sequence: TGTGCCAGCAGCCAATCCTACGAGCAGTACTTC. Translated: CASSQSYEQYF.

The gene calls are TRBV5-1 and TRBJ2-5, with unresolved D. Germline CDR1 is SGHRS and CDR2 is YFSETQ. V lost 5 bases and J 2 bases, leaving 13 bases between the germline ends. This CDR3 has 14 amino acids. CDR3 coding DNA: TGCGCCAGCAGATCGGGCCTTAAGCAAGAGACCCAGTACTTC. Amino acid sequence: CASRSGLKQETQYF.

V usage is TRBV28 and J usage is TRBJ1-5, with a tentative D call TRBD1 (5 bases). The CDR3 has 17 amino acids. V shed 5 bases and J shed 0 bases, with 17 bases lying between them. Germline assignment: CDR1 MDHEN and CDR2 SYDVKM. CDR3 sequence reads: CASSALTAVYSNQPQHF. CDR3 in DNA: TGTGCCAGCAGTGCCTTGACAGCCGTTTATAGCAATCAGCCCCAGCATTTT.

The chain combines TRBV7-9 with TRBJ2-2; TRBD2 aligns across 7 bases. This CDR3 is built from 15 residues. Germline loops: CDR1 SEHNR, CDR2 FQNEAQ (reference sequence). V gave up 2 bases and J gave up 5 bases; unmatched junction bases: 5. CDR3 in amino acids: CASSLRQGGTGELFF. The CDR3, as DNA: TGTGCCAGCAGCTTAAGGCAGGGAGGGACCGGGGAGCTGTTTTTT.

The CDR3 region is CASSLEADTEAFF. The CDR3 bases are TGTGCCAGTAGTTTGGAGGCGGACACTGAAGCTTTCTTT. The chain uses TRBV19 and TRBJ1-1; D call uncertain. The germline V gene has CDR1 LNHDA and CDR2 SQIVND (reference sequence). Deletions cut 5 bases from V and 3 bases from J, with 10 bases between. This CDR3 is built from 13 residues.

The chain has TRBV5-4 and TRBJ1-4; 8 positions agree with TRBD1. CDR3 size: 17 residues. Germline V CDR1 and CDR2: SGHNT, YYREEE (reference sequence). The V segment lost 2 bases and the J segment 7 bases; nucleotides outside the gene matches: 13. The CDR3 DNA is TGTGCCAGCAGCTTCGGGACAGGAAAAAGGTGGGGTGAAAAACTGTTTTTT. Its translation is CASSFGTGKRWGEKLFF.

The chain is built from TRBV5-6 and TRBJ2-7; D tentatively reads TRBD1 or TRBD2 (7 bases each). V lost 3 bases and J lost 7, with 14 bases in between. CDR3 size: 13 residues. Per the germline V gene, CDR1 is SGHDT and CDR2 is YYEEEE. In DNA, the CDR3 is TGTGCCAGCAGCTCCCGACAGGGAGGGGAGCAGTACTTC. Encoded protein: CASSSRQGGEQYF. The full variable domain, its missing parts supplied by reference TRBV5-6 and TRBJ2-7, is DAGVTQSPTHLIKTRGQQVTLRCSPKSGHDTVSWYQQALGQGPQFIFQYYEEEERQRGNFPDRFSGHQFPNYSSELNVNALLLGDSALYLCASSSRQGGEQYFGPGTRLTVT.

The genes are TRBV6-1 and TRBJ1-2; D is unresolved. Germline values: CDR1 MNHNS, CDR2 SASEGT. The CDR3 spans 13 residues. V was clipped by 9 bases and J by 0 bases, with 11 bases between them. For the CDR3, the DNA is TGTGCCAGTAAAACAGTAGCTAACTATGGCTACACCTTC. It codes for CASKTVANYGYTF.

The genes are TRBV5-4 and TRBJ2-7; D call uncertain. Trimming left V 1 base short and J 3 bases short, with 5 bases between. The V gene's germline CDR1 is SGHNT and CDR2 YYREEE (reference sequence). The CDR3 is made up of 12 amino acids. CDR3 protein: CASSLMGYEQYF. The CDR3 DNA reads as TGTGCCAGCAGCTTGATGGGCTACGAGCAGTACTTC.

The chain uses TRBV9 and TRBJ1-6; no clear D gene. Trimming pared 0 bases from V and 10 bases from J, leaving 14 bases between. Germline V CDR1 and CDR2: SGDLS, YYNGEE. This CDR3 has 15 residues. The CDR3 loop reads CASSVADSLGSPLHF. CDR3 bases: TGTGCCAGCAGCGTAGCGGACTCTCTAGGATCACCCCTCCACTTT.

The chain employs TRBV5-5 and TRBJ2-3; D is undetermined. Trimming took 0 bases from V and 4 from J, leaving 12 bases between them. CDR3 length: 15 residues. Per the germline V gene, CDR1 is SGHKS and CDR2 is YYEKEE (reference sequence). The CDR3 loop reads CASSLDVGSADTQYF. The CDR3 bases are TGTGCCAGCAGCTTGGACGTAGGGTCTGCAGATACGCAGTATTTT.

The chain employs TRBV7-2 and TRBJ2-7; 10 nucleotides align to TRBD2. V lost 3 bases, J lost 3 bases, and 5 bases stayed unmatched. CDR3 size: 15 residues. CDR1 is SGHTA and CDR2 is FQGNSA in the germline V gene. The CDR3 region is CASSFTSGVDYEQYF. The CDR3 bases are TGTGCCAGCAGCTTTACTAGCGGGGTGGACTACGAGCAGTACTTC.

This clone showed up just once. The chain uses TRBV4-2 and TRBJ2-6, with a weak D call TRBD1 (5 bases). The CDR3 runs to 19 residues. V was clipped by 3 bases and J by 0 bases, with 18 bases between them. Germline CDR1 LGHNA, CDR2 YNFKEQ. In DNA form, the CDR3 reads TGTGCCAGCAGCCAGGACATCCTCGCCTCCTCCTCTGGGGCCAACGTCCTGACTTTC. Translated, it gives CASSQDILASSSGANVLTF.

The DNA of the CDR3 is TGTGCCAGCAGCCAATCGCGGCAGGATGAAGCTTTCTTT. This sequence encodes CASSQSRQDEAFF. The chain uses TRBV16 and TRBJ1-1; D gene ambiguous. Trimming took off 0 bases at V and 7 bases at J, with 9 bases between the two ends. This CDR3 spans 13 amino acids. The germline V gene has CDR1 KGHSY and CDR2 FQNENV. The whole variable domain, remainder taken from reference TRBV16 and TRBJ1-1, is GEEVAQTPKHLVRGEGQKAKLYCAPIKGHSYVFWYQQVLKNEFKFLISFQNENVFDETGMPKERFSAKCLPNSPCSLEIQATKLEDSAVYFCASSQSRQDEAFFGQGTRLTVV.

This chain uses TRBV5-1 with TRBJ2-3; 7 bases map to TRBD1. The V and J ends lost 2 bases and 6 bases, in that order; junction bases with no gene match: 6. The CDR3 is made up of 14 amino acids. Germline V gene lookup returns CDR1 SGHRS and CDR2 YFSETQ. CDR3 loop: CASSFPGTADTQYF. CDR3 coding DNA: TGCGCCAGCAGCTTCCCCGGGACAGCGGATACGCAGTATTTT.

The rearrangement joins TRBV5-1 to TRBJ2-5, with 9 bases lining up with TRBD2. TRBJ2-7 matches the DNA end more closely, so the J call is doubtful. Germline V lookup: CDR1 SGHRS, CDR2 YFSETQ. The CDR3 runs 18 residues. The CDR3 DNA sequence: TGCGCCAGCAGCCGGGGAACTAGCGGGTCGCGTCAGTCCTACGAGCAGTACTTC. Translated, it gives CASSRGTSGSRQSYEQYF.

CDR3 sequence reads: CASSSRTGGRYNEQFF. The CDR3 DNA sequence: TGTGCCAGCAGTTCAAGGACAGGGGGCCGATACAATGAGCAGTTCTTC. The chain combines TRBV28 with TRBJ2-1; 11 nucleotides match TRBD1. In germline, CDR1 is MDHEN, CDR2 SYDVKM. The trim removed 4 bases at V and 4 bases at J, leaving 6 bases unmatched. The CDR3 consists of 16 residues.

This chain joins TRBV6-4 and TRBJ1-1; D is ambiguous. Deletions cut 5 bases from V and 3 bases from J, with 22 bases between. CDR1 is MRHNA and CDR2 is SNTAGT in the germline V gene. The length of the CDR3 is 17 residues. The CDR3 spells CASSREAGSLSHTEAFF. The CDR3 DNA reads TGTGCCAGCAGTAGAGAGGCCGGGAGCCTCAGTCACACTGAAGCTTTCTTT.

This clone was detected only a few times. The genes are TRBV28 and TRBJ1-1; D ambiguous. Per the germline V gene, CDR1 is MDHEN and CDR2 is SYDVKM. The CDR3 totals 13 residues. V gave up 3 bases and J gave up 0 bases, with 5 bases separating them. The CDR3 is CASSFSVNTEAFF. The CDR3 DNA reads TGTGCCAGCAGTTTCTCGGTGAACACTGAAGCTTTCTTT.